The sequence of this T cell receptor beta chain was determined in a study of blood T cell repertoires in COVID-19. Overall study context: Some COVID-19 samples were acute and others convalescent; all came from the United States, Italy and Spain. Sources were T cells, B-cell-depleted T cells, or PBMCs; the material itself was cDNA or gDNA.

From germline, CDR1 is SGHKS and CDR2 YYEKEE (reference sequence). V lost 0 bases and J lost 6; bases outside the gene matches: 7. The CDR3 totals 16 residues. In the original workflow: How many nucleated cells were present was estimated from reference gene primer amplification. The data were produced by immunoSEQ multiplex PCR, yet TCRdb's version contains in-frame clones alone and is incomplete. V, J and clone size derive from that table, while D and trimming were established from the DNA sequence. The table shows 120,000 to 150,000 clones, with 80% to 90% occurring only once. The J gene is TRBJ1-5, the V gene TRBV5-5; 9 bases are shared with TRBD1. This clonotype originated in a man aged 50-59 years who had recovered from COVID-19. Sample: peripheral blood. In DNA form, the CDR3 reads TGTGCCAGCAGCTTGGATGGAACAGGGGGCGGTCAGCCCCAGCATTTT. This codes for CASSLDGTGGGQPQHF.